This TCR beta chain was sequenced in a study of T-cell memory formation after mild COVID-19. Broader study findings: Balance between CD4 and CD8 was seen in clones contracting day 15 to 85, and a CD4+ lean was seen in later expanders. Cross-reactive memory appears to have joined, as suggested by some responding clones showing up in pre-infection memory.

Constant-segment primers and 5'RACE yielded cDNA libraries for TCR alpha and TCR beta, each carrying sample barcodes and UMIs. Each CDR3 protein gets one entry after TCRdb re-called the 5' RACE reads with MiXCR. This sample has about 290,000 distinct CDR3 sequences, with about a sixth found just once. The V gene end was trimmed by 5 bases and the J gene end by 2 bases; junction bases not matched to a gene: 5. This CDR3 comprises 16 residues. This clonotype was recorded a few times. Its antigen is not identified. Sequences were obtained from PBMCs or a T cell subset sorted from them (not recorded which). The receptor's source is a man between 18 and 29 years old who had mild COVID-19 (a few samples of this study predate the infection). Cell type and time point are not known. This chain connects TRBV12-3 or TRBV12-4 to TRBJ2-3; 12 bases match TRBD2. The CDR3 spells CASSQLAGGLTDTQYF. DNA for the CDR3: TGTGCCAGCAGTCAACTAGCGGGGGGCCTCACAGATACGCAGTATTTT.